The present TCR beta chain was sequenced within a study of T cells in lung cancer brain metastases (dated by TCRdb to 2017 to 2018). Some background on the complete study: About 85% of the 20 patients had a history of tobacco use, with a median of about 36 pack-years. Of the roughly 20 patients, roughly 17 received no interval therapy between resection of the primary and resection of the metastasis. The median interval between acquisition of the primary specimen and acquisition of the brain metastasis specimen was about 380 days. The study compared TCR beta CDR3 repertoires between fully resected primary non-small cell lung cancers and paired brain metastases. A cohort of about 20 patients was included, from whom 40 specimens were contributed, with one primary lung lesion and one brain metastasis obtained from each patient. Of the patients, fewer than 13 were female and 8 or 9 were male, and their median age at first diagnosis was 55 to 60 years. The average DNA integrity number was approximately 3.6 in both primary and metastatic specimens, and the two sites did not differ significantly. Here is what the overall study found, with its caveats: Most clones were found to be lesion-specific, and limited overlap was observed between paired lesions (mean Morisita index 0.23). A significantly larger repertoire fraction was made up by the ten most abundant clones in brain metastases than in primaries, which was suggestive of clonal expansion. DNA fragmentation in the FFPE samples may have prevented recovery of the complete infiltrating T cell repertoire. Effects of preoperative corticosteroids on T cell infiltration in brain metastases could not be controlled. Brain metastases contained significantly fewer unique productive clones than the paired primaries (median approximately 1,500 versus 4,300).

Notes on this clone: Its antigen specificity is not known. No per-base quality is available; no much larger clone lies one base away.

Between about 2 and 5.5 ug genomic DNA was input per sample, and equal DNA input was given to paired samples. TCR beta libraries were built with the immunoSEQ hsTCRbeta Kit using multiplexed V and J gene primers in two PCR steps. Pooled libraries with positive and negative controls were sequenced on an Illumina MiSeq using a 100-cycle paired-end protocol. The original methods were these. The immunoSEQ vendor processed the raw data into normalized, annotated TCR beta repertoire reports. Richness was defined as unique clones by nucleotide sequence, with iChao1 and Efron-Thisted estimators extrapolating total richness. To characterize and compare the paired lesions, the analysis used Pielou's evenness, Simpson's index, the proportional abundance of the top-ten clones, and the Morisita overlap index. In its TCRdb copy, this immuneACCESS table keeps in-frame sequences only and misses some clones. Where compared with another copy, unresolved V genes explain less than half of these, and the others have no known cause. The DNA was the basis for D and trimming; V, J and clone size are from that table. This sample lists approximately 4,800 clones; roughly 87% were detected once. The top ten clonotypes cover roughly 3.4% of the sample.

Patients underwent resection for synchronous oligometastatic disease or delayed recurrence of a solitary brain metastasis. Patients with a history of multiple malignancies were excluded so that cancers other than NSCLC would not be included. Tumor areas were macrodissected from 4 to 6 deparaffinized about 11 um unstained sections guided by marked H&E slides. All specimens were fixed in formalin and embedded in paraffin (FFPE). The AllPrep DNA/RNA FFPE Kit was used to extract genomic DNA. The CDR3 runs 16 amino acids, cysteine and phenylalanine included. Kept here is only the CDR3 DNA, which spans 48 bases and is read in frame from base 1. The germline V gene supplies CDR1 SGHAT and CDR2 FQNNGV. Ends trimmed: V by 5 bases, J by 6 bases; bases unmatched to a gene: 6.

The chain was built from TRBV11-2 and TRBJ2-5; 16 junctional bases match TRBD2. This receptor was taken from a woman in her forties or fifties with non-small cell lung cancer. The sequencing sample was made of tumor tissue from the primary lung tumor. This specimen's cell subset or site label, per the study, means: primary lung cancer lesion. The bases are TGTGCCAGCAGCCCCGGGACTAGCGGGAGGGTAAAGACCCAGTACTTC. It is translated as CASSPGTSGRVKTQYF.